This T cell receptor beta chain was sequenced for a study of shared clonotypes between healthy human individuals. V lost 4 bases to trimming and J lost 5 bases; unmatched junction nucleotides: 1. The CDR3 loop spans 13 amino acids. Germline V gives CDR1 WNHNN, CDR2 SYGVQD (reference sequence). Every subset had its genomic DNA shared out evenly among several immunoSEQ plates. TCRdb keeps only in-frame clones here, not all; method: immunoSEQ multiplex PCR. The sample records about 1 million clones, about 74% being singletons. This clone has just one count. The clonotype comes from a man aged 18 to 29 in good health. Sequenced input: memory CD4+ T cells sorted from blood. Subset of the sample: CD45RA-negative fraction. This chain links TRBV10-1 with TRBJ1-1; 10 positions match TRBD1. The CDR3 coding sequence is TGCGCCAGCAGTGGGACAGGGGGAACTGAAGCTTTCTTT. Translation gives CASSGTGGTEAFF.